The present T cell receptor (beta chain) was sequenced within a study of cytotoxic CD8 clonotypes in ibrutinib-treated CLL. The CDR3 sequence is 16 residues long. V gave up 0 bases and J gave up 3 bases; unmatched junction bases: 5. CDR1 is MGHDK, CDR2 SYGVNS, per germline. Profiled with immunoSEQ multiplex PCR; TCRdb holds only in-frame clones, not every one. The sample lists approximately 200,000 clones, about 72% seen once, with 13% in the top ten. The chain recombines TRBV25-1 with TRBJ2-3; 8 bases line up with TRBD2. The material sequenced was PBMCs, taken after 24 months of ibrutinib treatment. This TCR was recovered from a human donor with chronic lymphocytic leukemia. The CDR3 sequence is CASSEYIGRGTDTQYF. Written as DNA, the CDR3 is TGTGCCAGCAGTGAATATATCGGGAGGGGTACAGATACGCAGTATTTT.